This TCR beta chain derives from a study of blood T cell repertoires in COVID-19. Study-wide background: Samples of COVID-19 (acute and convalescent) were obtained from the United States, Italy and Spain. T cells, B-cell-depleted T cells, or PBMCs provided the cDNA or gDNA that served as material.

The germline V gene encodes CDR1 KGHDR and CDR2 SFDVKD. Trimming cost V 4 bases and J 3 bases, with 9 bases left between them. The CDR3 is 14 residues long. TCRdb's table, derived via immunoSEQ multiplex PCR, lists solely in-frame clones and lacks some. The sample records under 300,000 clones, around 82% being singletons. This clonotype was obtained from a woman of 80 years or more with active or convalescent COVID-19. Material: peripheral blood. The chain uses TRBV24-1 and TRBJ1-5; D might be TRBD1 (5 bases). CDR3 sequence reads: CATSDSGNNQPQHF. CDR3 sequence (DNA): TGTGCCACCAGTGACTCAGGGAACAATCAGCCCCAGCATTTT.